This is a list of T cell receptor beta chains from one sample in a study of tumor-infiltrating lymphocytes in primary liver carcinoma. A single record per CDR3 protein comes from TCRdb applying MiXCR to the multiplex PCR reads. The sample contains tens of thousands of distinct CDR3 sequences, 71% of which appear only once. The sequenced sample consisted of liver tumor tissue from sampling region 4. The receptors were sampled from a man aged 35-49 years with primary liver carcinoma and hepatitis B virus infection. Both conserved end residues are part of each CDR3. Each record gives: J gene, V gene, CDR3 protein.

j_gene: TRBJ1-2
v_gene: TRBV6-1
CDR3aa: CAGSLTETTNYGYTF

j_gene: TRBJ2-7
v_gene: TRBV11-3
CDR3aa: CVSGLGFGQFCEQYF

j_gene: TRBJ2-3
v_gene: TRBV29-1
CDR3aa: CSVGRETNTDTQYF

j_gene: TRBJ2-4
v_gene: TRBV10-3
CDR3aa: CVISESIGSLQGKNIQYF

j_gene: TRBJ2-7
v_gene: TRBV6-2/TRBV6-3
CDR3aa: CASSYSYDQYF

j_gene: TRBJ2-7
v_gene: TRBV5-6
CDR3aa: CATSLGTSDYEQYF

j_gene: TRBJ1-2
v_gene: TRBV6-5
CDR3aa: CASSYGTEARFWDGYTF

j_gene: TRBJ1-5
v_gene: TRBV28
CDR3aa: CASSTSDRENQPQHF

j_gene: TRBJ1-5
v_gene: TRBV10-3
CDR3aa: CAISESGGGNQPQHF

j_gene: TRBJ1-5
v_gene: TRBV6-2/TRBV6-3
CDR3aa: CAGTLVKGDQPQHF

j_gene: TRBJ2-1
v_gene: TRBV6-5
CDR3aa: CVSTLTSGTVQFF

j_gene: TRBJ2-1
v_gene: TRBV11-3
CDR3aa: CTNSLDSDEQFF

j_gene: TRBJ2-2
v_gene: TRBV6-2/TRBV6-3
CDR3aa: CASSDIGIRLANTWELFF

j_gene: TRBJ2-1
v_gene: TRBV6-1
CDR3aa: CASIGTSSDEQFF

j_gene: TRBJ2-1
v_gene: TRBV10-3
CDR3aa: CATISGPHREDYNEQFF

j_gene: TRBJ2-3
v_gene: TRBV6-6
CDR3aa: CASSNPLTGGSGSRTSIDTQYF

j_gene: TRBJ1-2
v_gene: TRBV5-1
CDR3aa: CASRRGLMEYGYTF

j_gene: TRBJ2-2
v_gene: TRBV10-2
CDR3aa: CASRTLGTGELFF

j_gene: TRBJ2-7
v_gene: TRBV6-1
CDR3aa: CASSTGRGPYEQYF

j_gene: TRBJ1-1
v_gene: TRBV5-5
CDR3aa: CASSLLAGRNTEAFF

j_gene: TRBJ2-5
v_gene: TRBV11-1
CDR3aa: CASSLTPPSGNETQYF

j_gene: TRBJ2-7
v_gene: TRBV11-2
CDR3aa: CATSLESGTSGEQYF

j_gene: TRBJ2-1
v_gene: TRBV10-2
CDR3aa: CASSRADNVQFF

j_gene: TRBJ2-6
v_gene: TRBV5-1
CDR3aa: CASSLVGQGGGANVLSF

j_gene: TRBJ2-4
v_gene: TRBV11-1
CDR3aa: CVSSFPGTSGTKNIKYF

j_gene: TRBJ2-2
v_gene: TRBV11-2
CDR3aa: CASSLDRTGELFF

j_gene: TRBJ2-5
v_gene: TRBV12-3/TRBV12-4
CDR3aa: CASSSPRPGPHKETQYF

j_gene: TRBJ1-6
v_gene: TRBV28
CDR3aa: CANSSIRGPYNSLLHF

j_gene: TRBJ2-7
v_gene: TRBV20-1
CDR3aa: CSASTGRGEQYF

j_gene: TRBJ2-1
v_gene: TRBV5-1
CDR3aa: CASSSGTSGTYNEQFF

j_gene: TRBJ2-3
v_gene: TRBV4-1
CDR3aa: CPSSQVTRGDTQYF

j_gene: TRBJ2-7
v_gene: TRBV6-5
CDR3aa: CASVSQGASIEQYF

j_gene: TRBJ2-1
v_gene: TRBV5-4
CDR3aa: CANSSEGDRLNVQFF

j_gene: TRBJ2-1
v_gene: TRBV11-1
CDR3aa: CASSTGGTVKSPIWYDQFF

j_gene: TRBJ1-3
v_gene: TRBV4-3
CDR3aa: CASSHNQNSGNTIYF

j_gene: TRBJ1-6
v_gene: TRBV28
CDR3aa: CASSFIRSPLHF

j_gene: TRBJ2-5
v_gene: TRBV11-1
CDR3aa: CASSPRTGPEETQYF

j_gene: TRBJ1-1
v_gene: TRBV29-1
CDR3aa: CSAGYGLNTEAFF

j_gene: TRBJ1-1
v_gene: TRBV24-1
CDR3aa: CATRDTGQNTEAFF

j_gene: TRBJ2-3
v_gene: TRBV5-1
CDR3aa: CASSLAGLTPDTQYF

j_gene: TRBJ1-1
v_gene: TRBV29-1
CDR3aa: CSVRAGWGMNTEALF

j_gene: TRBJ1-1
v_gene: TRBV11-2
CDR3aa: CVSSPSTGLVNAEAFF

j_gene: TRBJ2-3
v_gene: TRBV4-3
CDR3aa: CATSQEGSRANTQYF

j_gene: TRBJ2-1
v_gene: TRBV18
CDR3aa: CASSPRGTANNNEQFF

j_gene: TRBJ2-7
v_gene: TRBV12-3/TRBV12-4
CDR3aa: CTSSLGQGANHEQYF

j_gene: TRBJ2-3
v_gene: TRBV5-5
CDR3aa: CASSPTSTDDTQYF

j_gene: TRBJ2-1
v_gene: TRBV11-3
CDR3aa: CASSWGLGDEQFF

j_gene: TRBJ2-1
v_gene: TRBV5-1
CDR3aa: CASSLGQFYNEQFF

j_gene: TRBJ2-1
v_gene: TRBV11-2
CDR3aa: CARNLYRLVSEQFF

j_gene: TRBJ2-1
v_gene: TRBV4-1
CDR3aa: CASSPELAGAYNEQFF

j_gene: TRBJ2-7
v_gene: TRBV6-2/TRBV6-3
CDR3aa: CASSYHIDRAHEQYF

j_gene: TRBJ2-2
v_gene: TRBV11-2
CDR3aa: CASSLVLGGGNAGKLFF